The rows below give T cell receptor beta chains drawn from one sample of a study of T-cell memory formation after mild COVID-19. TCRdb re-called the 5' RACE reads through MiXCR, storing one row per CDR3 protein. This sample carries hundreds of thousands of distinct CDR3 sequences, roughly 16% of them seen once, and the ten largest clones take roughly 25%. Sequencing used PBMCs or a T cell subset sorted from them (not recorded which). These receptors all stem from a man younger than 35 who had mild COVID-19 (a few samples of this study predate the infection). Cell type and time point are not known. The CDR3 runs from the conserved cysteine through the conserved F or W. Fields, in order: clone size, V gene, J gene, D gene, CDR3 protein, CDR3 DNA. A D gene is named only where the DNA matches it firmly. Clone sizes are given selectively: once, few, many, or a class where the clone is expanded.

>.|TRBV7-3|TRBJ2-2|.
CASNNGGGELFF
TGTGCCAGCAATAACGGGGGCGGGGAGCTGTTTTTT
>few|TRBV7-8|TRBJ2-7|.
CASSLAGLGGYEQYF
TGTGCCAGCAGCTTAGCGGGCCTGGGGGGCTACGAGCAGTACTTC
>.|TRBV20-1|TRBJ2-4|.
CSARELDAKNIQYF
TGCAGTGCTAGAGAGCTAGATGCCAAAAACATTCAGTACTTC
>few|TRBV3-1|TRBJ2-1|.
CASSQDLSRIEQFF
TGTGCCAGCAGCCAAGACTTGTCTAGGATTGAGCAGTTCTTC
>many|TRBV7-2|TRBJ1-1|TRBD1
CASSLVPQGVGNTEAFF
TGTGCCAGCAGCTTAGTCCCTCAGGGGGTGGGGAACACTGAAGCTTTCTTT
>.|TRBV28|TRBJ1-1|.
CASSFGGLPYTEAFF
TGTGCCAGCAGTTTCGGGGGGCTCCCCTACACTGAAGCTTTCTTT
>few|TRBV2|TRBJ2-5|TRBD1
CAETEQGTSETQYF
TGTGCCGAAACCGAACAGGGGACGTCGGAGACCCAGTACTTC
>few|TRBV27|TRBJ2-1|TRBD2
CASSFGGAPYNEQFF
TGTGCCAGCAGTTTCGGGGGGGCACCATACAATGAGCAGTTCTTC
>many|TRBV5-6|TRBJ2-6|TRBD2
CASSPGLSGANVLTF
TGTGCCAGCAGCCCGGGACTATCCGGGGCCAACGTCCTGACTTTC
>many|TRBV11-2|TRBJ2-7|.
CASSTGAGVSYEQYF
TGTGCCAGCAGCACCGGGGCAGGAGTCTCCTACGAGCAGTACTTC
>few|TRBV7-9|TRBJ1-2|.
CASSLGSSYGYTF
TGTGCCAGCAGCTTAGGGAGCAGCTATGGCTACACCTTC
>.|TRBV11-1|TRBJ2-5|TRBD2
CASSSGGTQETQYF
TGTGCCAGCAGTTCGGGGGGGACCCAAGAGACCCAGTACTTC
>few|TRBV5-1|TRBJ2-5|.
CASSSHLQSQETQYF
TGCGCCAGCAGCTCTCACCTACAGAGCCAAGAGACCCAGTACTTC
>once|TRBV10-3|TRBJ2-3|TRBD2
CAISQPSGAPSGTQYF
TGTGCCATCAGTCAGCCTAGCGGCGCCCCCTCGGGTACGCAGTATTTT
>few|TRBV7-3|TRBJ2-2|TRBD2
CASSLGLAGTNTGELFF
TGTGCCAGCAGCCTAGGACTAGCGGGGACAAACACCGGGGAGCTGTTTTTT
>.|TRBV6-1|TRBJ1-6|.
CASRKGTAGSPLHF
TGTGCCAGCAGGAAGGGGACGGCCGGTTCACCCCTCCACTTT
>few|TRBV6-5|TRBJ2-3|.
CASSYGQTGTSTDTQYF
TGTGCCAGCAGCTACGGCCAAACCGGGACCAGCACAGATACGCAGTATTTT
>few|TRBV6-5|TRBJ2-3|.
CASRVTDTDTQYF
TGTGCCAGCAGGGTGACAGATACAGATACGCAGTATTTT
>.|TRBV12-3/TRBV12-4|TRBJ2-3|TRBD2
CASSLEAGGWKDTQYF
TGTGCCAGCAGTTTAGAGGCGGGGGGGTGGAAAGATACGCAGTATTTT
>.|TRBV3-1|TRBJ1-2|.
CASSQGPRPNYGYTF
TGTGCCAGCAGCCAAGGCCCCAGGCCCAACTATGGCTACACCTTC
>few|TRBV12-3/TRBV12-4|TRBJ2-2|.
CASSTSGARLTGELFF
TGTGCCAGCAGTACTTCAGGGGCTAGGCTCACCGGGGAGCTGTTTTTT
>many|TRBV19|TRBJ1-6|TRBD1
CASGQGGNSPLHF
TGTGCCAGCGGACAGGGCGGGAATTCACCCCTCCACTTT
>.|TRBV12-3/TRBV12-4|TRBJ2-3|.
CASSPLGGGLTDTQYF
TGTGCCAGCAGCCCCTTGGGAGGGGGCTTGACAGATACGCAGTATTTT
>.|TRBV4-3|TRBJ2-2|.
CASSREGTGELFF
TGCGCCAGCAGCCGAGAGGGAACCGGGGAGCTGTTTTTT
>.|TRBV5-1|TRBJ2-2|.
CASSLAPGANTGELFF
TGCGCCAGCAGCTTGGCCCCGGGGGCGAACACCGGGGAGCTGTTTTTT
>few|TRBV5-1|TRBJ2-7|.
CASSLPHRAEVGEQYF
TGCGCCAGCAGCTTGCCGCACCGGGCCGAGGTTGGAGAGCAGTACTTC
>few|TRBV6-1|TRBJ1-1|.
CASSEHRINTEAFF
TGTGCCAGCAGTGAACACAGGATTAACACTGAAGCTTTCTTT
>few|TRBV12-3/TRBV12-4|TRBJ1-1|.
CASTNDPGHYTEAFF
TGTGCCAGCACCAACGACCCGGGACACTACACTGAAGCTTTCTTT
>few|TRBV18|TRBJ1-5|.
CASSPAGGSQPQHF
TGTGCCAGCTCACCGGCGGGGGGGTCTCAGCCCCAGCATTTT
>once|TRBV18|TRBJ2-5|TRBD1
CASSSGTGQETQYF
TGTGCCAGCTCATCCGGGACAGGCCAAGAGACCCAGTACTTC
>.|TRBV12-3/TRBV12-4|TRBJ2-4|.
CASSYGSAKNIQYF
TGTGCCAGCAGTTATGGGAGCGCCAAAAACATTCAGTACTTC
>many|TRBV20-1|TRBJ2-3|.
CSATGTPGDTQYF
TGCAGTGCTACCGGGACCCCAGGGGATACGCAGTATTTT
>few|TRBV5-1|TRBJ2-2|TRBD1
CASSQRTGTGELFF
TGCGCCAGCAGCCAACGGACAGGAACCGGGGAGCTGTTTTTT
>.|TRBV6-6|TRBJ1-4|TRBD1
CASIGRGPEKLFF
TGTGCCAGCATCGGGAGGGGGCCTGAAAAACTGTTTTTT
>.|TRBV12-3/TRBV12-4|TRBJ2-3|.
CASRLGDWGTDTQYF
TGTGCCAGCAGGTTAGGGGATTGGGGCACAGATACGCAGTATTTT
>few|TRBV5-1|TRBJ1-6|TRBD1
CASSSDSGTGVSPLHF
TGCGCCAGCAGCTCAGACTCCGGGACAGGGGTTTCACCCCTCCACTTT
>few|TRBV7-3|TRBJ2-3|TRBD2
CASSSAGGLVDTQYF
TGTGCCAGCAGTTCAGCGGGGGGGCTTGTAGATACGCAGTATTTT
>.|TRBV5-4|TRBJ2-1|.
CASSSGTASYNEQFF
TGTGCCAGCAGCAGCGGGACAGCCTCCTACAATGAGCAGTTCTTC
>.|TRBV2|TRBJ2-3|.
CASSGSSSTDTQYF
TGTGCCAGCAGTGGTAGCTCAAGCACAGATACGCAGTATTTT
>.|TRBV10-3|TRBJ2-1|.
CAIASGQRLMAYNEQFF
TGTGCCATCGCTTCGGGACAAAGATTAATGGCCTACAATGAGCAGTTCTTC
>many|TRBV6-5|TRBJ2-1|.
CASSPGRRGDGIF
TGTGCCAGCAGTCCTGGACGGCGTGGGGATGGGATCTTC
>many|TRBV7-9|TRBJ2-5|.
CASSPRAQETQYF
TGTGCCAGCAGCCCCCGGGCCCAAGAGACCCAGTACTTC
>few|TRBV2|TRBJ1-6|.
CASSEAQHKNNSPLHF
TGTGCCAGCAGTGAAGCGCAGCACAAAAATAATTCACCCCTCCACTTT
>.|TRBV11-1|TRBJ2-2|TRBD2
CASSLGRGFNTGELFF
TGTGCCAGCAGCTTAGGGCGGGGGTTCAACACCGGGGAGCTGTTTTTT
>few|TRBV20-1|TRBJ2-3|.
CSARPSDTQYF
TGCAGTGCTAGACCCTCAGATACGCAGTATTTT
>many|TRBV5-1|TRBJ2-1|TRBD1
CASRTGTEYNEQFF
TGCGCCAGCAGGACCGGGACAGAATACAATGAGCAGTTCTTC
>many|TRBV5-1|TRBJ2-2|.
CASSLEAGNTGELFF
TGCGCCAGCAGCTTGGAGGCTGGGAACACCGGGGAGCTGTTTTTT
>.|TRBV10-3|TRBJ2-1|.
CAISDPPRGYNEQFF
TGTGCCATCAGTGACCCCCCCCGGGGCTACAATGAGCAGTTCTTC
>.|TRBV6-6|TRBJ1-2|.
CASSQRGGSPNYGYTF
TGTGCCAGCAGCCAACGTGGGGGTTCTCCCAACTATGGCTACACCTTC
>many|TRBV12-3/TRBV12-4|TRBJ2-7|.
CASSENRPYEQYF
TGTGCCAGCAGTGAGAACAGGCCCTACGAGCAGTACTTC
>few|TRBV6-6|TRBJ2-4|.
CASSYSGQSGGAKNIQYF
TGTGCCAGCAGTTACTCCGGGCAGTCAGGTGGGGCCAAAAACATTCAGTACTTC
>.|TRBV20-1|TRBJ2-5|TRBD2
CSARVAGGDLETQYF
TGCAGTGCTAGAGTAGCGGGGGGCGATTTAGAGACCCAGTACTTC
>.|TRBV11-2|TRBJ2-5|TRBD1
CASSLDRDRAETQYF
TGTGCCAGCAGCTTAGACCGGGACAGGGCAGAGACCCAGTACTTC
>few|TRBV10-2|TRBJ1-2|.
CASSALGYGYTF
TGCGCCAGCAGTGCCCTGGGCTATGGCTACACCTTC
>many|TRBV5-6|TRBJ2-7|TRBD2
CASSSPTSGVYEQYF
TGTGCCAGCAGCTCGCCGACTAGCGGGGTTTACGAGCAGTACTTC
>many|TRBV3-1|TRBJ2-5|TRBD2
CASIKAGGQETQYF
TGTGCCAGCATAAAGGCGGGGGGGCAAGAGACCCAGTACTTC
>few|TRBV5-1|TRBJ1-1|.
CASSLGAIGGSVNAFF
TGCGCCAGCAGCTTGGGGGCGATCGGAGGCTCCGTGAATGCTTTCTTT
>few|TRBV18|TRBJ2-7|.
CASSPGEYEQYF
TGTGCCAGCTCACCGGGGGAGTACGAGCAGTACTTC